Below are 20 T cell receptor beta chains sequenced from a single sample in a study of CD8 T cells in Susac syndrome. RNA totalling roughly 0.45 to 1 ug underwent reverse transcription with random hexamers. TCRdb re-called the immunoSEQ multiplex PCR reads with MiXCR, one entry per CDR3 protein. The table records approximately 280,000 distinct CDR3 sequences, 70% to 90% of them present only once. The sample was CD8+ T cells from PBMCs. These receptors all come from a human donor with multiple sclerosis.

The chain links TRBV9 to TRBJ2-7; 12 nucleotides align to TRBD1. Germline V gives CDR1 SGDLS, CDR2 YYNGEE. This CDR3 is 17 amino acids long. With 4 bases clipped from V and 6 bases from J, the junction kept 14 bases outside the gene matches. CDR3 protein: CASSTRDRGPRSAEQYF. The CDR3 nucleotides read TGTGCCAGCAGCACACGGGACAGGGGGCCTCGAAGTGCCGAGCAGTACTTC.

This clonotype came up once. The chain recombines TRBV28 with TRBJ2-2; D gene unclear. The CDR3 is made up of 15 amino acids. The ends were cut back, 1 base at V and 3 bases at J, with 9 bases in the middle. The germline gives CDR1 MDHEN, CDR2 SYDVKM. In DNA form, the CDR3 reads TGTGCCAGCAGTTTATATGTGGAGCACACCGGGGAGCTGTTTTTT. As protein: CASSLYVEHTGELFF.

The V gene is TRBV19, the J gene TRBJ2-1; D possibly corresponds to TRBD2 (7 bases). The germline gives CDR1 LNHDA, CDR2 SQIVND (reference sequence). CDR3 length equals 14 residues. Trimming took 5 bases from V and 7 from J, leaving 15 bases between them. This CDR3 is CASSWGEGVNEQFF. Written as DNA, the CDR3 is TGTGCCAGTAGTTGGGGGGAGGGGGTGAATGAGCAGTTCTTC.

In the case of this clonotype: The missing conserved phenylalanine or tryptophan at the end of this CDR3 makes a read error likely. The CDR3 spells CASSLTSLSSYNEQFL. Written as DNA, the CDR3 is TGTGCCAGCAGCCTGACTAGCTTAAGCTCCTACAATGAGCAGTTCCTC. This chain connects TRBV6-1 to TRBJ2-1; 7 nucleotides agree with TRBD2. V gave up 6 bases and J gave up 0 bases; unmatched junction bases: 8. The CDR3 is 16 amino acids. Germline V lookup: CDR1 MNHNS, CDR2 SASEGT.

This rearrangement joins TRBV7-6 to TRBJ2-2; D is perhaps TRBD2 (6 bases). Per germline, CDR1 SGHVS and CDR2 FNYEAQ. Deletions cut 4 bases from V and 6 bases from J, with 18 bases between. This CDR3 contains 16 residues. The CDR3 spells CASSSTELAAPGELFF. The CDR3 DNA is TGTGCCAGCAGCTCCACCGAGTTAGCGGCACCCGGGGAGCTGTTTTTT. Full variable domain (rest looked up from reference TRBV7-6 and TRBJ2-2): GAGVSQSPRYKVTKRGQDVALRCDPISGHVSLYWYRQALGQGPEFLTYFNYEAQQDKSGLPNDRFSAERPEGSISTLTIQRTEQRDSAMYRCASSSTELAAPGELFFGEGSRLTVL.

This clonotype was seen only once. The rearrangement joins TRBV18 to TRBJ2-1; D is unclear. Germline CDR1 KGHSH, CDR2 LQKENI. CDR3 length: 12 amino acids. V lost 3 bases and J 5 bases, leaving 5 bases between the germline ends. The CDR3 DNA is TGTGCCAGCTCACCCAACAACAATGAGCAGTTCTTC. This gives the protein CASSPNNNEQFF.

The chain joins TRBV4-1 to TRBJ2-1; possible D gene TRBD1, 5 bases. The germline CDR1 and CDR2 sequences are MGHRA and YSYEKL. V was shortened by 0 bases and J by 5 bases, with 26 bases between the two germline ends. The CDR3 consists of 20 residues. In DNA form, the CDR3 reads TGCGCCAGCAGCCAAGATCTTAGGGGTCCAGGACACCTCCGGGACAATGAGCAGTTCTTC. It encodes CASSQDLRGPGHLRDNEQFF.

Comments on this clonotype: A read error may produce the germline difference seen at one junction end. This chain uses TRBV27 with TRBJ2-7; TRBD2 aligns across 10 bases. The CDR3 has 16 residues. Germline CDR1 and CDR2: MNHEY and SMNVEV (reference sequence). Here the CDR3 DNA reads TGTGCCGGCAGTCTAGGAAGCGGGACTAGCGCCTACGAGCAGTACTTC. Amino acid sequence: CAGSLGSGTSAYEQYF.

The chain employs TRBV28 and TRBJ1-1; D gene uncertain. Germline assignment: CDR1 MDHEN and CDR2 SYDVKM. The CDR3 spans 12 residues. The V and J ends lost 4 bases and 3 bases respectively, with 6 bases between them. Here the CDR3 reads CASSSLDTEAFF. CDR3 sequence (DNA): TGTGCCAGCAGTTCCCTGGACACTGAAGCTTTCTTT.

The CDR3 DNA follows: TGTGCCAGCAGTTTGTCTGGGACTAATCAGCCCCAGCATTTT. It translates to CASSLSGTNQPQHF. The chain couples TRBV28 to TRBJ1-5; tentatively, D is TRBD1 (5 bases). CDR3 size: 14 residues. V shed 3 bases and J shed 4 bases, with 10 bases lying between them. The germline CDR1 and CDR2 sequences are MDHEN and SYDVKM. The full variable domain, its missing parts supplied by reference TRBV28 and TRBJ1-5, is DVKVTQSSRYLVKRTGEKVFLECVQDMDHENMFWYRQDPGLGLRLIYFSYDVKMKEKGDIPEGYSVSREKKERFSLILESASTNQTSMYLCASSLSGTNQPQHFGDGTRLSIL.

V gene TRBV30 combines with J gene TRBJ1-4, with a weak D call TRBD1 (6 bases). Germline V CDR1 and CDR2: GTSNPN, SVGIG (reference sequence). This CDR3 has 14 amino acids. Trimming removed 3 bases from V and 8 bases from J, with 16 bases in between. The CDR3 sequence: CAWSTQGDSEKLFF. CDR3 sequence (DNA): TGTGCCTGGAGCACACAGGGAGATTCCGAAAAACTGTTTTTT.

This sequence joins TRBV13 and TRBJ1-5; no clear D. Germline V lookup: CDR1 PRHDT, CDR2 FYEKMQ (reference sequence). CDR3 size: 12 residues. The V end was cut by 5 bases, the J end by 6 bases, with 8 bases between. In DNA form, the CDR3 reads TGTGCCAGCAGCCGACGTGGTCAGCCCCAGCATTTT. It codes for CASSRRGQPQHF.

The rearrangement joins TRBV3-1 to TRBJ2-2; possible D gene TRBD1, 5 bases. CDR3 size: 15 residues. V gave up 6 bases and J gave up 1 base, with 12 bases separating them. Germline loops: CDR1 LGHDT, CDR2 YNNKEL (reference sequence). CDR3: CASSQIQENTGELFF. The CDR3 DNA is TGTGCCAGCAGTCAAATACAGGAGAACACCGGGGAGCTGTTTTTT.

The sample holds one count of this clonotype. This sequence joins TRBV5-1 and TRBJ1-5, with unresolved D. CDR3 length: 16 amino acids. Germline loops: CDR1 SGHRS, CDR2 YFSETQ. V lost 5 bases, J lost 1 base, and 16 bases lay in between. CDR3 nucleotides: TGCGCCAGCAGACCCGCGGTCATAGGGAGCAATCAGCCCCAGCATTTT. Amino acids: CASRPAVIGSNQPQHF.

This sequence joins TRBV5-6 and TRBJ1-1, with 7 bases matching TRBD1. The trim removed 3 bases at V and 3 bases at J, leaving 5 bases unmatched. The germline gives CDR1 SGHDT, CDR2 YYEEEE. The CDR3 extends over 14 amino acids. The CDR3 loop is CASSWGTGDTEAFF. The CDR3 DNA reads as TGTGCCAGCAGCTGGGGTACAGGGGACACTGAAGCTTTCTTT.

V gene TRBV2 combines with J gene TRBJ1-5, with TRBD1 matching 8 bases. V shed 8 bases, J shed 7 bases, and the junction held 10 bases outside the gene matches. Germline-derived CDR1 and CDR2 are SNHLY and FYNNEI. The CDR3 covers 14 residues. CDR3 amino acids: CASHSGQGRQPQHF. As DNA, the CDR3 is TGTGCCAGCCACTCAGGACAGGGTCGCCAGCCCCAGCATTTT. Complete variable domain (other parts from reference TRBV2 and TRBJ1-5): EPEVTQTPSHQVTQMGQEVILRCVPISNHLYFYWYRQILGQKVEFLVSFYNNEISEKSEIFDDQFSVERPDGSNFTLKIRSTKLEDSAMYFCASHSGQGRQPQHFGDGTRLSIL.

This chain links TRBV5-5 with TRBJ2-5; 15 bases are a match to TRBD2. V was pared by 4 bases and J by 5 bases, with 15 bases of the junction left unmatched. The CDR3 is 19 amino acids. Germline CDR1 reads SGHKS; CDR2 reads YYEKEE (reference sequence). CDR3 in amino acids: CASSPGLAGGPRRRETQYF. The DNA of the CDR3 is TGTGCCAGCAGCCCTGGACTAGCGGGAGGGCCGCGCCGGCGGGAGACCCAGTACTTC.

This chain links TRBV19 with TRBJ1-2; tentative D call: TRBD1 (6 bases). V gave up 3 bases and J gave up 4 bases, with 12 bases separating them. The CDR3 runs 14 residues. Germline CDR1 LNHDA, CDR2 SQIVND (reference sequence). DNA for the CDR3: TGTGCCAGTAGTATCCGGACAGTTTCCTATGGCTACACCTTC. It yields the protein CASSIRTVSYGYTF.

This chain links TRBV7-6 with TRBJ2-7; D not certain. The germline V gene has CDR1 SGHVS and CDR2 FNYEAQ. The CDR3 sequence is 14 residues long. The V end lost 5 bases, the J end lost 2 bases, and 13 bases lay between the germline ends. As DNA, the CDR3 is TGTGCCAGCAGCCCCTGGTTCACGGCCTACGAGCAGTACTTC. The encoded protein is CASSPWFTAYEQYF.

The chain is built from TRBV7-6 and TRBJ2-3; 9 nucleotides align to TRBD2. The CDR3 loop spans 18 amino acids. Trimming removed 2 bases from V and 2 bases from J; junction bases left unmatched: 11. Germline CDR1 reads SGHVS; CDR2 reads FNYEAQ. CDR3 bases: TGTGCCAGCAGCTTACGCAGAGCGGGAGGTTCTCTCACAGATACGCAGTATTTT. This translates into CASSLRRAGGSLTDTQYF.